This T cell receptor beta chain was observed in a study of cytomegalovirus exposure and HLA in healthy donors. On this clone: The target antigen is unknown.

Study observations and caveats: An assumption of roughly uniform sequencing depth across donors underlay the presence/absence analyses.

It was with 60 Vbeta and 13 Jbeta primers that the PCR ran. Assay: immunoSEQ multiplex PCR; the TCRdb copy retains only in-frame clones and omits some. The sample shows under 200,000 clones, 70% to 85% of them seen only once. Sequenced sample: PBMCs. The receptor was isolated from a man aged 35 to 55 in good health and CMV-seronegative.

The CDR3 here is CASSFGQAANGYTF. CDR3 in DNA: TGCGCCAGCAGCTTCGGACAGGCGGCGAATGGCTACACCTTC. The V call is TRBV5-1, the J call TRBJ1-2, with 7 bases matching TRBD1. V lost 2 bases, J lost 6 bases, and 7 bases stayed unmatched. CDR3 length: 14 amino acids. The germline gives CDR1 SGHRS, CDR2 YFSETQ. The full variable domain, with the rest looked up from reference TRBV5-1 and TRBJ1-2, is KAGVTQTPRYLIKTRGQQVTLSCSPISGHRSVSWYQQTPGQGLQFLFEYFSETQRNKGNFPGRFSGRQFSNSRSEMNVSTLELGDSALYLCASSFGQAANGYTFGSGTRLTVV.